The clone carrying this T cell receptor beta chain came up many times. The source of the sample is a study of T-cell reconstitution after alpha-beta-depleted transplantation in children. Molecular barcoding with unique molecular identifiers was used for the TCRbeta library. TCRdb reanalysed the PCR reads using MiXCR and keeps one entry per CDR3 protein. The sample has some 490,000 distinct CDR3 sequences; about 12% are singletons. There are 16 residues in the CDR3. The junction had 8 bases not matched to a gene; V was cut back by 6 bases and J by 7 bases. Sequenced here: PBMCs from the stem cell graft donor, sampled from the stem cell graft. V usage is TRBV12-3 or TRBV12-4 and J usage is TRBJ2-2, with TRBD2 matching 13 bases. This TCR was recovered from a human donor who donated a stem cell graft to a child with combined immunodeficiency. The CDR3 is CASSPTSGGAGGELFF. CDR3 nucleotide sequence: TGTGCCAGCAGCCCCACTAGCGGGGGGGCCGGCGGGGAGCTGTTTTTT.